This passage covers 10 T cell receptor beta chains from one sample sequenced in a study of cytomegalovirus exposure and HLA in healthy donors. PCR amplification relied on 60 Vbeta primers (plus 13 Jbeta primers). Assay: immunoSEQ multiplex PCR; the TCRdb copy retains only in-frame clones and omits some. The sample contains approximately 100,000 clones, about four fifths of which appear only once. The sequenced sample was PBMCs. All receptors derive from a female donor in good health and CMV-seropositive.

The V call is TRBV28, the J call TRBJ2-4; 9 bases agree with TRBD1. CDR1 MDHEN and CDR2 SYDVKM come from the germline V gene. The CDR3 is 16 residues long. The junction had 9 bases not matched to a gene; V was cut back by 5 bases and J by 4 bases. As DNA, the CDR3 is TGTGCCAGCAGTCGACCACCGGGGACAGGGAAAAACATTCAGTACTTC. This codes for CASSRPPGTGKNIQYF.

V gene TRBV19 combines with J gene TRBJ2-1, with TRBD1 identical over 8 bases. This CDR3 spans 16 amino acids. The V gene's germline CDR1 is LNHDA and CDR2 SQIVND (reference sequence). V trimming: 4 bases; J trimming: 2 bases; junction bases outside the gene matches: 7. The CDR3 coding sequence is TGTGCCAGTAGTAGGCGACAGGGGTTTGCCTACAATGAGCAGTTCTTC. Translating gives CASSRRQGFAYNEQFF. The full variable domain, with the rest looked up from reference TRBV19 and TRBJ2-1, is DGGITQSPKYLFRKEGQNVTLSCEQNLNHDAMYWYRQDPGQGLRLIYYSQIVNDFQKGDIAEGYSVSREKKESFPLTVTSAQKNPTAFYLCASSRRQGFAYNEQFFGPGTRLTVL.

The J gene is TRBJ1-1, the V gene TRBV6-1; D is unresolved. CDR1 is MNHNS and CDR2 is SASEGT in the germline V gene. The CDR3 is 13 amino acids. The V end was cut by 2 bases, the J end by 2 bases, with 6 bases between. The CDR3 reads CASSERSNTEAFF. Here the CDR3 DNA reads TGTGCCAGCAGTGAACGGAGTAACACTGAAGCTTTCTTT.

This clone was observed a handful of times. The CDR3 sequence is CASSRRAGGYNEQFF. The CDR3 nucleotides read TGTGCCAGCAGCCGCCGGGCGGGAGGGTACAATGAGCAGTTCTTC. The V gene is TRBV7-2, the J gene TRBJ2-1, with 9 bases fitting TRBD2. Germline values: CDR1 SGHTA, CDR2 FQGNSA. Unmatched junction bases numbered 6, after V lost 5 bases and J lost 4 bases. This CDR3 region has 15 residues.

The chain carries TRBV27 and TRBJ2-3; the D gene is possibly TRBD1 (6 bases). The V and J ends lost 1 base and 4 bases respectively, with 15 bases between them. CDR3 length equals 16 residues. The germline CDR1 and CDR2 sequences are MNHEY and SMNVEV (reference sequence). CDR3 region: CASSLYGRGRADTQYF. The CDR3 DNA sequence: TGTGCCAGCAGTTTATACGGCAGGGGACGGGCAGATACGCAGTATTTT.

This chain links TRBV2 with TRBJ1-5; D unresolved. CDR1 SNHLY and CDR2 FYNNEI come from the germline V gene. V was trimmed by 2 bases and J by 6 bases, leaving 8 bases between them. This CDR3 contains 13 residues. This CDR3 reads CASSETGIQPQHF. The CDR3 coding sequence is TGTGCCAGCAGTGAAACGGGGATTCAGCCCCAGCATTTT.

The chain is built from TRBV6-4 and TRBJ2-1; the match to TRBD2 covers 9 bases. The CDR3 contains 16 residues. The germline V gene has CDR1 MRHNA and CDR2 SNTAGT. The ends lost 10 bases at V and 5 bases at J; junction bases unmatched: 15. CDR3 residues: CATRDLSGGRHNEQFF. The CDR3, as DNA: TGTGCCACCAGAGACCTTAGCGGGGGTCGACACAATGAGCAGTTCTTC.

The chain has TRBV11-2 and TRBJ1-2; D not resolved. Germline V gene data show CDR1 as SGHAT and CDR2 as FQNNGV. Between the trimmed V and J ends, which lost 1 base and 4 bases, there was a span of 10 bases. The CDR3 consists of 14 residues. The CDR3 coding sequence is TGTGCCAGCAGCTTAGGGAGTACGGTCTATGGCTACACCTTC. This encodes CASSLGSTVYGYTF.

This clone showed up just once. This rearrangement joins TRBV11-3 to TRBJ2-7, with 8 nucleotides matching TRBD1. This CDR3 has 14 amino acids. CDR1 and CDR2 from the germline V gene are SGHNT and YENEEA. With 11 bases clipped from V and 1 base from J, the junction kept 10 bases outside the gene matches. CDR3 nucleotide sequence: TGTGCCGGGACGGGGACAGGCCGTTCCTACGAGCAGTACTTC. Protein sequence: CAGTGTGRSYEQYF.

V is TRBV27 and J is TRBJ2-7, with TRBD1 matching 10 bases. Per germline, CDR1 MNHEY and CDR2 SMNVEV (reference sequence). The CDR3 consists of 15 residues. J was trimmed by 3 bases and V by 5 bases; bases with no gene match: 7. CDR3 amino acids: CASSPLGTGVYEQYF. The CDR3 bases are TGTGCCAGCAGTCCGCTCGGGACAGGGGTCTACGAGCAGTACTTC.